One and the same sample provided the 8 T cell receptor beta chains below, sequenced in a study of blood T cell repertoires in COVID-19. TCRdb's table, derived via immunoSEQ multiplex PCR, lists solely in-frame clones and lacks some. The top ten clones hold 5.9% of a sample with 100,000 to 150,000 clones, about four fifths of them seen once. Sequencing was performed on peripheral blood. All receptors come from a man older than 75 with active or convalescent COVID-19.

This clone was counted a few times. The chain recombines TRBV4-1 with TRBJ2-1; the D gene is possibly TRBD2 (5 bases). Germline V gene data show CDR1 as MGHRA and CDR2 as YSYEKL. V was clipped by 1 base and J by 8 bases, with 24 bases between them. The CDR3 has 18 amino acids. The CDR3 spells CASSQGGWGNFRGDEQFF. In DNA, the CDR3 is TGCGCCAGCAGCCAAGGCGGATGGGGAAACTTTCGGGGAGATGAGCAGTTCTTC.

This clone was found a few times. The genes are TRBV6-5 and TRBJ1-2; 11 bases are shared with TRBD1. The CDR3 sequence is 13 residues long. The V gene's germline CDR1 is MNHEY and CDR2 SVGAGI. The trim removed 6 bases at V and 8 bases at J, leaving 5 bases unmatched. The CDR3 protein is CASRGQGARGYTF. CDR3 DNA: TGTGCCAGCAGAGGACAGGGGGCGAGAGGCTACACCTTC.

The V call is TRBV11-2, the J call TRBJ2-1; tentatively, D is TRBD2 (6 bases). V was clipped by 4 bases and J by 16 bases, with 26 bases between them. CDR1 SGHAT and CDR2 FQNNGV come from the germline V gene. The CDR3 is made up of 15 amino acids. CDR3 nucleotide sequence: TGTGCCAGCAGCTCTACAACCGCCGGGACTTCCTTAGGCTTCTTC. This codes for CASSSTTAGTSLGFF.

The V call is TRBV28, the J call TRBJ1-1, with 10 nucleotides matching TRBD1. This CDR3 is built from 14 residues. V dropped 5 bases and J dropped 6; count of bases not matched to a gene: 6. Germline V lookup: CDR1 MDHEN, CDR2 SYDVKM. The CDR3, as DNA: TGTGCCAGCAGTCTGACAGGGGGCGGAGCTGAAGCTTTCTTT. Protein product: CASSLTGGGAEAFF. Full variable domain (remainder filled in from reference TRBV28 and TRBJ1-1): DVKVTQSSRYLVKRTGEKVFLECVQDMDHENMFWYRQDPGLGLRLIYFSYDVKMKEKGDIPEGYSVSREKKERFSLILESASTNQTSMYLCASSLTGGGAEAFFGQGTRLTVV.

DNA for the CDR3: TGTGCCAGCAGTTACATCGGACAGGGAAATTCACCCCTCCACTTT. It is translated as CASSYIGQGNSPLHF. The genes are TRBV6-2 or TRBV6-3 and TRBJ1-6; 8 bases map to TRBD1. V was pared by 2 bases and J by 7 bases, with 4 bases of the junction left unmatched. The CDR3 covers 15 residues. Germline CDR1 and CDR2: MNHEY and SVGEGT.

J is TRBJ2-7 and V is TRBV4-1, with D perhaps TRBD1 (5 bases). The ends were cut back, 4 bases at V and 0 bases at J, with 10 bases in the middle. The germline V gene has CDR1 MGHRA and CDR2 YSYEKL. The CDR3 has 14 amino acids. This CDR3 is CASSLGQISYEQYF. The CDR3 nucleotides are TGCGCCAGCAGCCTCGGACAAATCTCCTACGAGCAGTACTTC.

The J gene is TRBJ1-6, the V gene TRBV6-1; 7 bases are shared with TRBD1. This CDR3 comprises 17 residues. CDR1 is MNHNS, CDR2 SASEGT, per germline. Trimming cost V 2 bases and J 8 bases; bases outside gene matches: 12. The CDR3 region has the DNA TGTGCCAGCAGTGAAAGAGGAGGGGGCGCGGTTTATTCACCCCTCCACTTT. Amino acids: CASSERGGGAVYSPLHF.

V is TRBV9 and J is TRBJ2-3, with TRBD2 matching over 10 bases. The V gene's germline CDR1 is SGDLS and CDR2 YYNGEE. This CDR3 has 17 amino acids. V was pared by 0 bases and J by 2 bases, with 6 bases of the junction left unmatched. The CDR3 protein is CASSVGVAGGLTDTQYF. The CDR3 DNA reads TGTGCCAGCAGCGTAGGGGTAGCGGGGGGACTCACAGATACGCAGTATTTT.